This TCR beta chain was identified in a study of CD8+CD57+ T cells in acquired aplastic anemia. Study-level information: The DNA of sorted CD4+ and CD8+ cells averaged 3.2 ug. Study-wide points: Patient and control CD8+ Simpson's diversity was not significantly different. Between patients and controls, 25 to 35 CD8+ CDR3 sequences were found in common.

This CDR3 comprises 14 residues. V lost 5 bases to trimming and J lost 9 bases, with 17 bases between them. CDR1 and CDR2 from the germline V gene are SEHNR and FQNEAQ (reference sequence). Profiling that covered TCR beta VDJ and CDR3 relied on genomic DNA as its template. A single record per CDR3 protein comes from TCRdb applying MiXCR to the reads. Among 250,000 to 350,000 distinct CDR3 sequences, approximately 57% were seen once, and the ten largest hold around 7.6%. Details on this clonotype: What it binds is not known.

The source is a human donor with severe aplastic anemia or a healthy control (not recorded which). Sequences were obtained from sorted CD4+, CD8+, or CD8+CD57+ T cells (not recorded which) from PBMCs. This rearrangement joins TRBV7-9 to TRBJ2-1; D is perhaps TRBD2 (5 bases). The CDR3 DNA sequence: TGTGCCAGCAGCCAAGGAACAACCGGGATTGAGCAGTTCTTC. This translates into CASSQGTTGIEQFF. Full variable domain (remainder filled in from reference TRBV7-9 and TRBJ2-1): DTGVSQNPRHKITKRGQNVTFRCDPISEHNRLYWYRQTLGQGPEFLTYFQNEAQLEKSRLLSDRFSAERPKGSFSTLEIQRTEQGDSAMYLCASSQGTTGIEQFFGPGTRLTVL.